These 32 T cell receptor beta chains were all obtained from the same sample, sequenced in a study of blood T cell repertoires in COVID-19 (dated by TCRdb to the early 2020s). The library was made by the immunoSEQ multiplex PCR assay. Held by TCRdb, this immuneACCESS table contains in-frame sequences only and omits some clones. Under half of the omission traces to an unresolved V gene where checked; the cause of the rest is unknown. Within this sample are about 360,000 clones, with around 83% of them counted one time only. The ten largest clones take up around 3% of the sample. Sequencing was performed on peripheral blood. Receptors originate from a man under 40 with active or convalescent COVID-19.

The chain combines TRBV9 with TRBJ2-7; TRBD2 is a possible D gene (6 bases). The germline V gene has CDR1 SGDLS and CDR2 YYNGEE. This CDR3 has 16 amino acids. V lost 0 bases, J lost 2 bases, and 15 bases lay in between. CDR3 DNA sequence: TGTGCCAGCAGCGTAGGGTGGCTAGCGCTCCCCTACGAGCAGTACTTC. Its protein product is CASSVGWLALPYEQYF. Supplemented by reference TRBV9 and TRBJ2-7, the full variable domain reads DSGVTQTPKHLITATGQRVTLRCSPRSGDLSVYWYQQSLDQGLQFLIQYYNGEERAKGNILERFSAQQFPDLHSELNLSSLELGDSALYFCASSVGWLALPYEQYFGPGTRLTVT.

This clone was detected only once. The gene calls are TRBV29-1 and TRBJ1-5; perhaps TRBD1 as D (5 bases). V lost 4 bases and J lost 6, with 13 bases in between. The CDR3 sequence is 13 residues long. Germline values: CDR1 SQVTM, CDR2 ANQGSEA. The CDR3 region is CSVGTGDGQPQHF. The CDR3 DNA reads TGCAGCGTTGGTACGGGGGACGGTCAGCCCCAGCATTTT.

The chain joins TRBV11-3 to TRBJ1-6; 8 bases map to TRBD1. Trimming took 5 bases from V and 5 from J; bases not matched to a gene: 8. The CDR3 totals 16 residues. Germline V gene data show CDR1 as SGHNT and CDR2 as YENEEA. The DNA of the CDR3 is TGTGCCAGCAGCCCAACGGACAGGGAAGATAATTCACCCCTCCACTTT. Translating it yields CASSPTDREDNSPLHF.

The rearrangement links TRBV7-2 to TRBJ2-3; D is perhaps TRBD2 (6 bases). This CDR3 is 19 amino acids long. Germline lookup yields CDR1 SGHTA and CDR2 FQGNSA. V was trimmed by 2 bases and J by 1 base, leaving 22 bases between them. The DNA of the CDR3 is TGTGCCAGCAGCTTAAAAGGCCTAGGGACTGGTCCCCGCACAGATACGCAGTATTTT. It is translated as CASSLKGLGTGPRTDTQYF.

This chain connects TRBV5-4 to TRBJ2-2; 7 nucleotides agree with TRBD2. V lost 4 bases to trimming and J lost 7 bases; unmatched junction nucleotides: 16. The CDR3 runs to 17 residues. CDR1 and CDR2 (germline): SGHNT, YYREEE (reference sequence). The CDR3 spells CASSPPGGRELGGELFF. The DNA of the CDR3 is TGTGCCAGCAGCCCCCCCGGTGGGCGGGAGTTGGGCGGGGAGCTGTTTTTT.

The V and J genes are TRBV5-8 and TRBJ1-5; D remains ambiguous. Germline V gives CDR1 SGHTS, CDR2 YDEGEE. V lost 3 bases, J lost 9 bases, and 10 bases lay in between. CDR3 size: 12 residues. In DNA form, the CDR3 reads TGTGCCAGCAGCTACCAACGCGCGCCCCAGCATTTT. Translation: CASSYQRAPQHF. Combining the CDR3 with reference TRBV5-8 and TRBJ1-5 gives the whole variable domain EAGVTQSPTHLIKTRGQQATLRCSPISGHTSVYWYQQALGLGLQFLLWYDEGEERNRGNFPPRFSGRQFPNYSSELNVNALELEDSALYLCASSYQRAPQHFGDGTRLSIL.

As for this clone: The sample contains more than one DNA sequence encoding this CDR3. This chain connects TRBV27 to TRBJ2-7; D not certain. V lost 2 bases and J lost 1, with 6 bases in between. Germline-derived CDR1 and CDR2 are MNHEY and SMNVEV (reference sequence). CDR3 length: 13 residues. The CDR3: CASSLRGSYEQYF. The CDR3 coding sequence is TGTGCCAGCAGTTTAAGAGGTTCCTACGAGCAGTACTTC.

The V gene is TRBV7-3, the J gene TRBJ2-1; a possible D gene is TRBD1 (6 bases). From germline, CDR1 is SGHTA and CDR2 FQGTGA. V shed 4 bases and J shed 4 bases, with 11 bases lying between them. CDR3 length equals 14 residues. The CDR3 DNA is TGTGCCAGCAGCTCTGGACAGCTTTACAATGAGCAGTTCTTC. This encodes CASSSGQLYNEQFF.

The CDR3: CASSLVQGRGKAFF. The DNA for the CDR3 is TGTGCCAGCAGCTTAGTGCAGGGAAGGGGCAAAGCTTTCTTT. The rearrangement uses TRBV7-9 and TRBJ1-1, with D perhaps matching TRBD1 (5 bases). The CDR3 consists of 14 residues. The germline CDR1 and CDR2 sequences are SEHNR and FQNEAQ (reference sequence). V shed 1 base and J shed 9 bases, with 15 bases lying between them.

This clone was found once. The chain recombines TRBV6-1 with TRBJ1-6; 9 bases match TRBD1. CDR1 and CDR2 (germline): MNHNS, SASEGT. The CDR3 is 18 amino acids. The J segment lost 5 bases and the V segment lost 4 bases, leaving 12 bases of the junction unmatched. CDR3 amino acids: CASSASLDRGSNNSPLHF. DNA of the CDR3: TGTGCCAGCAGTGCATCTCTGGACAGGGGCTCAAATAATTCACCCCTCCACTTT.

V is TRBV27 and J is TRBJ1-2, with 8 bases lining up with TRBD1. V shed 4 bases, J shed 6 bases, and the junction held 13 bases outside the gene matches. Germline loops: CDR1 MNHEY, CDR2 SMNVEV (reference sequence). The CDR3 is 16 residues long. The CDR3 region has the DNA TGTGCCAGCAGTTCCTACCGCCAAGGACAGGGAAATGGCTACACCTTC. Protein: CASSSYRQGQGNGYTF.

This chain joins TRBV2 and TRBJ2-7; D perhaps matches TRBD2 (5 bases). Deletions cut 4 bases from V and 6 bases from J, with 10 bases between. Germline-derived CDR1 and CDR2 are SNHLY and FYNNEI. The CDR3 spans 12 residues. CDR3 amino acids: CASSVLAAEQYF. CDR3 in DNA: TGTGCCAGCAGTGTCCTAGCAGCCGAGCAGTACTTC.

This sequence joins TRBV9 and TRBJ2-3, with 12 bases matching TRBD2. The V gene end was trimmed by 4 bases and the J gene end by 5 bases; junction bases not matched to a gene: 11. CDR1 SGDLS and CDR2 YYNGEE come from the germline V gene. This CDR3 is 17 amino acids long. For the CDR3, the DNA is TGTGCCAGCAGCTCCGCGACTAGCGGGGGCCGCGGAGATACGCAGTATTTT. Translating gives CASSSATSGGRGDTQYF.

The CDR3 spells CATSDWSQGANEQFF. As DNA, the CDR3 is TGTGCCACCAGTGATTGGTCCCAGGGGGCCAATGAGCAGTTCTTC. The chain uses TRBV24-1 and TRBJ2-1; TRBD1 matches at 8 bases. The CDR3 consists of 15 residues. V shed 2 bases, J shed 6 bases, and the junction held 5 bases outside the gene matches. The germline V gene encodes CDR1 KGHDR and CDR2 SFDVKD.

This clone was picked up one time. J is TRBJ2-5 and V is TRBV5-4; 14 bases map to TRBD2. Per the germline V gene, CDR1 is SGHNT and CDR2 is YYREEE (reference sequence). The CDR3 loop spans 20 amino acids. J gave up 5 bases and V 4 bases, and 19 bases lay outside the gene matches. The CDR3 nucleotides read TGTGCCAGCAGCCGTCCCGCTACACCGGGACTAGCGGGAGTGGGGGAGACCCAGTACTTC. It encodes CASSRPATPGLAGVGETQYF.

The chain employs TRBV5-6 and TRBJ1-3, with D possibly matching TRBD1 (6 bases). Germline CDR1 reads SGHDT; CDR2 reads YYEEEE. Trimming cost V 1 base and J 2 bases, with 16 bases left between them. The CDR3 is 17 amino acids. Here the CDR3 reads CASSLPGQGSAGNTIYF. The CDR3 bases are TGTGCCAGCAGCTTGCCGGGACAAGGGAGCGCTGGAAACACCATATATTTT.

This chain connects TRBV5-1 to TRBJ1-6; D is perhaps TRBD1 (6 bases). Germline CDR1 and CDR2: SGHRS and YFSETQ. The CDR3 is 15 residues long. V was pared by 2 bases and J by 5 bases, with 11 bases between. CDR3 region: CASSLPGQNNSPLHF. CDR3 bases: TGCGCCAGCAGCTTACCGGGACAAAATAATTCACCCCTCCACTTT.

The chain is built from TRBV5-1 and TRBJ2-7, with 7 bases aligning to TRBD1. This CDR3 has 17 residues. J lost 3 bases, V lost 0 bases, and 12 bases had no gene match. Germline V lookup: CDR1 SGHRS, CDR2 YFSETQ. In DNA form, the CDR3 reads TGCGCCAGCAGCTTGGGCCCTTGGGCAGGGGGACGCTACGAGCAGTACTTC. Amino acids: CASSLGPWAGGRYEQYF.

V usage is TRBV19 and J usage is TRBJ1-6; no definite D call. This CDR3 has 15 residues. The V end lost 0 bases, the J end lost 10 bases, and 13 bases lay between the germline ends. Germline CDR1 is LNHDA and CDR2 is SQIVND (reference sequence). The CDR3 nucleotides read TGTGCCAGTAGTATAGATCCAAGGTTCAGGTCACCCCTCCACTTT. Protein product: CASSIDPRFRSPLHF.

The chain has TRBV21-1 and TRBJ2-1; TRBD1 was called by the table and not checked on the DNA. TRBV21-1 is designated a pseudogene. The CDR3 is made up of 11 amino acids. CDR3 sequence: CASSPGTRVFF. In nucleotides, the CDR3 is TGTGCCAGCAGCCCCGGGACACGAGTGTTCTTC.

V and J are TRBV9 and TRBJ2-7; TRBD2 agrees at 8 bases. V was clipped by 3 bases and J by 6 bases; unmatched bases: 5. The CDR3 contains 13 residues. CDR1 and CDR2 (germline): SGDLS, YYNGEE. Here the CDR3 reads CASSAPAGGEQYF. CDR3 in DNA: TGTGCCAGCAGCGCCCCCGCGGGAGGCGAGCAGTACTTC. Filled out from reference TRBV9 and TRBJ2-7, the complete variable domain reads DSGVTQTPKHLITATGQRVTLRCSPRSGDLSVYWYQQSLDQGLQFLIQYYNGEERAKGNILERFSAQQFPDLHSELNLSSLELGDSALYFCASSAPAGGEQYFGPGTRLTVT.

The CDR3 DNA reads as TGTGCCAGCACCGGAGGGTTGGGGGGGACGAGCTATGGCTACACCTTC. This gives the protein CASTGGLGGTSYGYTF. V gene TRBV9 combines with J gene TRBJ1-2; TRBD1 is a possible D gene (5 bases). The CDR3 sequence is 16 residues long. Germline assignment: CDR1 SGDLS and CDR2 YYNGEE. Trimming shortened V by 6 bases and J by 4 bases, and 22 bases separated the two germline ends.

The gene calls are TRBV11-3 and TRBJ2-1; TRBD1 agrees at 7 bases. Germline trimming cut 2 bases from V and 5 bases from J; bases unmatched to any gene: 6. The CDR3 has 15 residues. Germline values: CDR1 SGHNT, CDR2 YENEEA. The CDR3 nucleotides read TGTGCCAGCAGCTTAAGAACAGGGGCTAACAATGAGCAGTTCTTC. It specifies CASSLRTGANNEQFF.

In its sample, this clone was seen once. The chain couples TRBV19 to TRBJ1-5; D unclear. CDR1 is LNHDA and CDR2 is SQIVND in the germline V gene (reference sequence). The V end was cut by 3 bases, the J end by 4 bases, with 13 bases between. The CDR3 is 15 residues long. CDR3: CASSIQRSGNQPQHF. The DNA of the CDR3 is TGTGCCAGTAGTATCCAGAGGTCGGGTAATCAGCCCCAGCATTTT. The whole variable domain, remainder taken from reference TRBV19 and TRBJ1-5, is DGGITQSPKYLFRKEGQNVTLSCEQNLNHDAMYWYRQDPGQGLRLIYYSQIVNDFQKGDIAEGYSVSREKKESFPLTVTSAQKNPTAFYLCASSIQRSGNQPQHFGDGTRLSIL.

In DNA, the CDR3 is TGCGCCAGCAGAAACAGCTTTAACTATGGCTACACCTTC. Translating it yields CASRNSFNYGYTF. J is TRBJ1-2 and V is TRBV5-1; unclear D gene. V lost 5 bases, J lost 1 base, and 9 bases lay in between. CDR1 is SGHRS and CDR2 is YFSETQ in the germline V gene. This CDR3 region has 13 residues. The variable domain in full, with the rest retrieved from reference TRBV5-1 and TRBJ1-2, is KAGVTQTPRYLIKTRGQQVTLSCSPISGHRSVSWYQQTPGQGLQFLFEYFSETQRNKGNFPGRFSGRQFSNSRSEMNVSTLELGDSALYLCASRNSFNYGYTFGSGTRLTVV.

This sequence joins TRBV30 and TRBJ1-1; D is uncertain. Germline V lookup: CDR1 GTSNPN, CDR2 SVGIG (reference sequence). Between the trimmed V and J ends, which lost 3 bases and 4 bases, there was a span of 12 bases. This CDR3 spans 13 amino acids. The CDR3 DNA sequence: TGTGCCTGGAGGGGCCGGCATCTCACTGAAGCTTTCTTT. Its translation: CAWRGRHLTEAFF. The full variable domain, completed using reference TRBV30 and TRBJ1-1, is SQTIHQWPATLVQPVGSPLSLECTVEGTSNPNLYWYRQAAGRGLQLLFYSVGIGQISSEVPQNLSASRPQDRQFILSSKKLLLSDSGFYLCAWRGRHLTEAFFGQGTRLTVV.

This clone was recorded a few times. The CDR3 reads CASSQTGANRRGYTF. For the CDR3, the DNA is TGCGCCAGCAGCCAAACAGGGGCGAACCGGCGAGGCTACACCTTC. The V and J genes are TRBV4-3 and TRBJ1-2; 7 bases match TRBD1. CDR1 is LGHNA and CDR2 is YSLEER in the germline V gene. The V segment lost 2 bases and the J segment 8 bases; nucleotides outside the gene matches: 11. The length of the CDR3 is 15 residues.

About this clone itself: Other DNA sequences in this sample translate to the same CDR3. This chain connects TRBV9 to TRBJ1-4; D is unresolved. CDR1 is SGDLS and CDR2 is YYNGEE in the germline V gene. The CDR3 is made up of 15 amino acids. V was pared by 0 bases and J by 0 bases, with 6 bases between. CDR3 DNA: TGTGCCAGCAGCGTAGGGGCAGCAACTAATGAAAAACTGTTTTTT. Its protein product is CASSVGAATNEKLFF.

The chain has TRBV14 and TRBJ2-1; the D gene is possibly TRBD2 (6 bases). Germline lookup yields CDR1 SGHDN and CDR2 FVKESK. Trimming pared 4 bases from V and 9 bases from J, leaving 16 bases between. The CDR3 sequence is 14 residues long. This CDR3 reads CASSPTSRDFEQFF. CDR3 bases: TGTGCCAGCAGCCCAACAAGCCGGGACTTTGAGCAGTTCTTC. The full variable domain, rest sourced from reference TRBV14 and TRBJ2-1, is EAGVTQFPSHSVIEKGQTVTLRCDPISGHDNLYWYRRVMGKEIKFLLHFVKESKQDESGMPNNRFLAERTGGTYSTLKVQPAELEDSGVYFCASSPTSRDFEQFFGPGTRLTVL.

The V and J genes are TRBV9 and TRBJ2-3, with D unclear. V lost 3 bases and J 2 bases, leaving 10 bases between the germline ends. The CDR3 is 14 amino acids. CDR1 is SGDLS, CDR2 YYNGEE, per germline. Here the CDR3 DNA reads TGTGCCAGCAGCGCATCGCAGGTCACAGATACGCAGTATTTT. This gives the protein CASSASQVTDTQYF.

V and J are TRBV3-1 (or the pseudogene TRBV3-2) and TRBJ2-3; 8 nucleotides agree with TRBD2. The CDR3 is made up of 17 amino acids. Trimming removed 5 bases from V and 2 bases from J; junction bases left unmatched: 12. The germline V gene encodes CDR1 LGHDT and CDR2 YNNKEL (reference sequence). CDR3 DNA sequence: TGTGCCAGCAGCGAAACCACTAGCGGTACCTTCACAGATACGCAGTATTTT. Translated, it gives CASSETTSGTFTDTQYF.

This chain connects TRBV7-7 to TRBJ2-1, with 9 nucleotides matching TRBD2. This CDR3 comprises 14 residues. Germline loops: CDR1 SSHAT, CDR2 FNYEAQ (reference sequence). Germline trimming cut 5 bases from V and 8 bases from J; bases unmatched to any gene: 7. The CDR3 is CASSPLGGGDEQFF. As DNA, the CDR3 is TGTGCCAGCAGCCCCCTAGGCGGGGGGGATGAGCAGTTCTTC.